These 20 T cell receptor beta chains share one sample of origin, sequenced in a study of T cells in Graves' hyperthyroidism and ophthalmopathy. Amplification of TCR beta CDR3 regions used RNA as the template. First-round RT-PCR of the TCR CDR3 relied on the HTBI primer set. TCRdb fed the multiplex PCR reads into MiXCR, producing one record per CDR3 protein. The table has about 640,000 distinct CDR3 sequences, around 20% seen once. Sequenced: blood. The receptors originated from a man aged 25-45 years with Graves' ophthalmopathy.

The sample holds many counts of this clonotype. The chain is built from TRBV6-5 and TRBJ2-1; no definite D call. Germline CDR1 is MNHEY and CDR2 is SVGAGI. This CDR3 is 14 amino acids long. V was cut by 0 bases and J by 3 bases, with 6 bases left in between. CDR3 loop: CASSYSDGYNEQFF. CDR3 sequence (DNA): TGTGCCAGCAGTTACTCTGACGGCTACAATGAGCAGTTCTTC.

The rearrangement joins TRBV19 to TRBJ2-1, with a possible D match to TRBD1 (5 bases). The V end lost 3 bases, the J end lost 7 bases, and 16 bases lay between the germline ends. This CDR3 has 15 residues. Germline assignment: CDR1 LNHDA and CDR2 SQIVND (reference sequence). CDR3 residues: CASSIPAGMSNEQFF. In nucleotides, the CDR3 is TGTGCCAGTAGTATCCCGGCAGGGATGTCGAATGAGCAGTTCTTC.

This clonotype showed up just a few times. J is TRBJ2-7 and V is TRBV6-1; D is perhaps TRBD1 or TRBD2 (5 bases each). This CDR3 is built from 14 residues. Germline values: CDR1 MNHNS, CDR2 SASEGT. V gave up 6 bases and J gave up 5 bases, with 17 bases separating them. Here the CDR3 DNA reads TGTGCCAGCAGCCTACTCGGGACGGTCCACGAGCAGTACTTC. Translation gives CASSLLGTVHEQYF.

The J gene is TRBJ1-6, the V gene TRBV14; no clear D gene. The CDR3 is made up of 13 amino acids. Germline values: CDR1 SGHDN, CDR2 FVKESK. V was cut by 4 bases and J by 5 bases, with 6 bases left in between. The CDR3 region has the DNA TGTGCCAGCAGCCGTATCGATAATTCACCCCTCCACTTT. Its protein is CASSRIDNSPLHF.

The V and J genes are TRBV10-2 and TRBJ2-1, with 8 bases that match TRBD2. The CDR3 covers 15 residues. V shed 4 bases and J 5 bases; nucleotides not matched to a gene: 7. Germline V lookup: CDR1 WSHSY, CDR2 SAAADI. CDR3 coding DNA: TGCGCCAGCAGTGGGGGGCTAGCGGGTAACAATGAGCAGTTCTTC. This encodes CASSGGLAGNNEQFF.

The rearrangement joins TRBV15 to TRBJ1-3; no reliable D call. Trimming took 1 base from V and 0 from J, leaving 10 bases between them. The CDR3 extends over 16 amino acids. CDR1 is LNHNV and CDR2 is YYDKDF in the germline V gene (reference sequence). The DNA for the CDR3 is TGTGCCACCAGCAGAGGTGACTCCAGCTCTGGAAACACCATATATTTT. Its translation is CATSRGDSSSGNTIYF.

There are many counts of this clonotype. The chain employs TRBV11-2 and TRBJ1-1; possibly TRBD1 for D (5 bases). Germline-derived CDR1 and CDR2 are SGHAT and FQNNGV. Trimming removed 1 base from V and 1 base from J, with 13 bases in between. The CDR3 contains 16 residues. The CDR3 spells CASSLVGSRANTEAFF. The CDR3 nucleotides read TGTGCCAGCAGCTTAGTCGGTTCCAGGGCGAACACTGAAGCTTTCTTT.

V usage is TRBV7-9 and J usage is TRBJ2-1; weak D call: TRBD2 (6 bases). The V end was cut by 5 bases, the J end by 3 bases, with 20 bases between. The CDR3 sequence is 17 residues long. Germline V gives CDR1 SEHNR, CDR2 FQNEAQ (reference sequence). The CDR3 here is CASSGPGGIAVYNEQFF. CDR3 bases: TGTGCCAGCAGCGGGCCCGGGGGAATAGCGGTCTACAATGAGCAGTTCTTC.

As DNA, the CDR3 is TGTGCCAGCAGCTCACGAGGGACAGGGACCGATCAGGCCCAGTACTTC. This encodes CASSSRGTGTDQAQYF. V usage is TRBV7-6 and J usage is TRBJ2-1, with 9 bases matching TRBD1. The end of the DNA is better explained by TRBJ2-5, so the J call may be wrong. The CDR3 is 16 amino acids. Germline V gene lookup returns CDR1 SGHVS and CDR2 FNYEAQ.

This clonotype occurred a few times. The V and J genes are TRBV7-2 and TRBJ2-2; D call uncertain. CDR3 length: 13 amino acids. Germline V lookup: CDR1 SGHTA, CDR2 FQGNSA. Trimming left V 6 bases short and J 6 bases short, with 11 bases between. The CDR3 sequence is CASSSPPAGELFF. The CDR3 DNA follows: TGTGCCAGCAGTTCCCCCCCGGCCGGGGAGCTGTTTTTT.

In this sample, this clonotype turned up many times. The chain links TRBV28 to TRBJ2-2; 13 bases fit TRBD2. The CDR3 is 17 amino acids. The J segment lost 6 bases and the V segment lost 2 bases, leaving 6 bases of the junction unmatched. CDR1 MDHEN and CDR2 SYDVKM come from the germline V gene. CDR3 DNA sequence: TGTGCCAGCAGTTTAGAGGGACTAGCGGGACGTCCCGGGGAGCTGTTTTTT. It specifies CASSLEGLAGRPGELFF.

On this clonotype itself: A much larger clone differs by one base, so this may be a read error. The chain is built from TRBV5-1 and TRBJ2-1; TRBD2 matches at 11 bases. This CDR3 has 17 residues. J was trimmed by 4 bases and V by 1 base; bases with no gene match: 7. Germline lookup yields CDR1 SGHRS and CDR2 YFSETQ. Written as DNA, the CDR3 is TGCGCCAGCAGCTTGTCTTCGACTAGCGGGGATTACAATGAGCAGTTCTTC. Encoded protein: CASSLSSTSGDYNEQFF.

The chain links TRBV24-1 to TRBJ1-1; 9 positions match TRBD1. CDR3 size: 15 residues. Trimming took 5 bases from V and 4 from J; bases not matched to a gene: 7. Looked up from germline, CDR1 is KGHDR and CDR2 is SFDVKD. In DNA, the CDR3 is TGTGCCACCAGTGCCGCGGGACAGGGAGGCACTGAAGCTTTCTTT. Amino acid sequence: CATSAAGQGGTEAFF.

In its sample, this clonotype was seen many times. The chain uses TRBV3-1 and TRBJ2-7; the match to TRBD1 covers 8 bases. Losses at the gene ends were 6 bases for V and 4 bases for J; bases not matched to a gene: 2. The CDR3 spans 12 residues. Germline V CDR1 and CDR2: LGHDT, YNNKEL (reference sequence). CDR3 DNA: TGTGCCAGCAGTGGGGACAGGTACGAGCAGTACTTC. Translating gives CASSGDRYEQYF.

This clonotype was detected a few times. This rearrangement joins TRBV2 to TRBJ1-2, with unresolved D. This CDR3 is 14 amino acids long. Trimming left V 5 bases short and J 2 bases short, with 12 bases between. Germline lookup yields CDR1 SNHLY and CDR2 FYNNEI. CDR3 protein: CASSPGRANYGYTF. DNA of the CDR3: TGTGCCAGCAGTCCGGGTAGGGCCAACTATGGCTACACCTTC.

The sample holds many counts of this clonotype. CDR3 residues: CASSHTTDNQPQHF. DNA for the CDR3: TGTGCCAGCAGCCACACGACAGATAATCAGCCCCAGCATTTT. The chain couples TRBV3-1 to TRBJ1-5, with D perhaps TRBD1 (5 bases). The CDR3 is 14 residues long. Deletions cut 3 bases from V and 4 bases from J, with 10 bases between. The germline gives CDR1 LGHDT, CDR2 YNNKEL (reference sequence).

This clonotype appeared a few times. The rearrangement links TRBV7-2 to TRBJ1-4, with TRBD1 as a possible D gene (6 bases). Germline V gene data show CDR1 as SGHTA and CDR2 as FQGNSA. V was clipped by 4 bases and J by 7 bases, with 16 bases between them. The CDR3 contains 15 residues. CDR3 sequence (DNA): TGTGCCAGCAGCTCCGGGGGGGGGCCGAGTGAAAAACTGTTTTTT. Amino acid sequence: CASSSGGGPSEKLFF.

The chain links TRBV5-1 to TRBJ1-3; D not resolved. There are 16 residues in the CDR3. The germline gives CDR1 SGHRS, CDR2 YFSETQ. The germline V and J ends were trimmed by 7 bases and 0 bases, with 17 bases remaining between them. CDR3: CASQILIALSGNTIYF. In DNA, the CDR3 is TGCGCCAGCCAGATCCTTATAGCGCTCTCTGGAAACACCATATATTTT.

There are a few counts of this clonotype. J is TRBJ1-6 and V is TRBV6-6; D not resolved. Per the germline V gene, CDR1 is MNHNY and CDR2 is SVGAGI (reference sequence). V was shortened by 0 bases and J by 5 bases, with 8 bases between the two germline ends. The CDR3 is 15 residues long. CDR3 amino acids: CASSYSGVDNSPLHF. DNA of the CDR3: TGTGCCAGCAGTTACTCCGGGGTTGATAATTCACCCCTCCACTTT.

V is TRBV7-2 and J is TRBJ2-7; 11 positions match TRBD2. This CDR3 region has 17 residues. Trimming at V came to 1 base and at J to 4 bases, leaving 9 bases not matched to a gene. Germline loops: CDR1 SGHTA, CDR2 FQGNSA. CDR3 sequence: CASSLVEAPSGRYEQYF. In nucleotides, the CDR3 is TGTGCCAGCAGCTTAGTAGAGGCCCCTAGCGGGAGGTACGAGCAGTACTTC.